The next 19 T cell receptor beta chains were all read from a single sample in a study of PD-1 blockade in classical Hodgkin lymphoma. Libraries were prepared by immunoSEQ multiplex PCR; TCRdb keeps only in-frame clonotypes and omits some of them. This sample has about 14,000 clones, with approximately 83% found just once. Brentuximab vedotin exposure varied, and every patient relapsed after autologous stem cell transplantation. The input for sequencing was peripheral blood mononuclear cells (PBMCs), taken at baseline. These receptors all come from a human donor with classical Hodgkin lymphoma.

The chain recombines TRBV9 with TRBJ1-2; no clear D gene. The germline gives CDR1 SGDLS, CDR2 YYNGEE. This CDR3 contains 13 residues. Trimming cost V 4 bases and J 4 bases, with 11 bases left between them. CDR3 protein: CASSPLGIYGYTF. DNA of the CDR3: TGTGCCAGCAGCCCTCTCGGGATCTATGGCTACACCTTC.

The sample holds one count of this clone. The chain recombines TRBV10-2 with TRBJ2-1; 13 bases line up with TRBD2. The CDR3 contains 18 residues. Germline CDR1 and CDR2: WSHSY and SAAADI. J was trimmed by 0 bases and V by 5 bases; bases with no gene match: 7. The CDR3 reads CASSMTSGGPSSYNEQFF. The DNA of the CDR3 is TGCGCCAGCAGTATGACTAGCGGGGGGCCTAGCTCCTACAATGAGCAGTTCTTC.

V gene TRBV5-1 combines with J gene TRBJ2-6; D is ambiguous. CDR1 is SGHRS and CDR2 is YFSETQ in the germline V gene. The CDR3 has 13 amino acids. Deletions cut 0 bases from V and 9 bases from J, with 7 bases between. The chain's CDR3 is CASSLEPLNVLTF. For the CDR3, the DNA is TGCGCCAGCAGCTTGGAACCCCTCAACGTCCTGACTTTC.

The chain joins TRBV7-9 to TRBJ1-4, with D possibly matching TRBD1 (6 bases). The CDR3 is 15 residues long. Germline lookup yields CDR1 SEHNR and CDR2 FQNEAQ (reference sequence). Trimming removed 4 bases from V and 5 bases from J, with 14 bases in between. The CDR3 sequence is CASSSRGQKNEKLFF. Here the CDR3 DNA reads TGTGCCAGCAGCTCACGCGGACAGAAAAATGAAAAACTGTTTTTT.

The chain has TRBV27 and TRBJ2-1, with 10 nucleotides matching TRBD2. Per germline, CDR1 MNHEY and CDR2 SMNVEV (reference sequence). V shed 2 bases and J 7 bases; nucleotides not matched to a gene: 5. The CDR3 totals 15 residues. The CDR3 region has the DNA TGTGCCAGCAGTTTAACTAGCGGGACCCTTAATGAGCAGTTCTTC. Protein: CASSLTSGTLNEQFF.

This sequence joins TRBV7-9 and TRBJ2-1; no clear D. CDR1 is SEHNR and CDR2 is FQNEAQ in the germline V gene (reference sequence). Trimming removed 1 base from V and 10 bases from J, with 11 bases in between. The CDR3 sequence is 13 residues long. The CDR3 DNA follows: TGTGCCAGCAGCTTAGAAGGCATCAGGGAGCAGTTCTTC. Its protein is CASSLEGIREQFF.

The CDR3 DNA is TGCGCCAGCAGCCATCTAGGGGGGCGCGATGGCTACACCTTC. This encodes CASSHLGGRDGYTF. This sequence joins TRBV4-1 and TRBJ1-2; perhaps TRBD1 as D (6 bases). The germline V gene has CDR1 MGHRA and CDR2 YSYEKL. Trimming left V 3 bases short and J 6 bases short, with 14 bases between. This CDR3 is built from 14 residues.

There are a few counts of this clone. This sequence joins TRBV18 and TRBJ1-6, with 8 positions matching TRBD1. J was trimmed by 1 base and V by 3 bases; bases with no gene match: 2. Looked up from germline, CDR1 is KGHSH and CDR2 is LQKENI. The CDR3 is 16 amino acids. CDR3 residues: CASSPGTGSYNSPLHF. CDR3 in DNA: TGTGCCAGCTCACCCGGGACAGGATCCTATAATTCACCCCTCCACTTT.

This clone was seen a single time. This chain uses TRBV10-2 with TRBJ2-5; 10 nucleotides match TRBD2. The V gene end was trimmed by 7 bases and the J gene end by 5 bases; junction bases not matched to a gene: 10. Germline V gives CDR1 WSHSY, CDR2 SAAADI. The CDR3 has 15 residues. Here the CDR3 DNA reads TGCGCCAGCACCTCTAGCGGGGGACTCGGGGAGACCCAGTACTTC. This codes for CASTSSGGLGETQYF.

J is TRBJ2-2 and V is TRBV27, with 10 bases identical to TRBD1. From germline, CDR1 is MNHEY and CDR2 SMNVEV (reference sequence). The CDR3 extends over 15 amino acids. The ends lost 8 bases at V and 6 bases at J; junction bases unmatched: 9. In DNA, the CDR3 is TGTGCCAGCTTATCCGGGACAGGGGTTTCCGGGGAGCTGTTTTTT. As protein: CASLSGTGVSGELFF.

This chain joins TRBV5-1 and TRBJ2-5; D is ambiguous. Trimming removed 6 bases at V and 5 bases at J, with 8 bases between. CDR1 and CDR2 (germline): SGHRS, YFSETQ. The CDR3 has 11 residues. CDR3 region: CASTTQETQYF. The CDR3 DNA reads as TGCGCCAGCACGACTCAGGAGACCCAGTACTTC.

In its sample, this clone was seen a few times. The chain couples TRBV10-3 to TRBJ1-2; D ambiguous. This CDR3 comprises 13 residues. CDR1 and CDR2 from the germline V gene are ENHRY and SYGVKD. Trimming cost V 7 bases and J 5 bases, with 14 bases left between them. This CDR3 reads CAIKDQQGYGYTF. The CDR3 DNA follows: TGTGCCATCAAGGACCAGCAAGGGTATGGCTACACCTTC.

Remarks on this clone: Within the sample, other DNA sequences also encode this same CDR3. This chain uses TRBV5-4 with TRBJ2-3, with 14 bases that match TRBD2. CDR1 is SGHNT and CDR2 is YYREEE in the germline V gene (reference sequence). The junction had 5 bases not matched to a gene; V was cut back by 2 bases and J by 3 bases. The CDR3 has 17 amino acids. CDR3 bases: TGTGCCAGCAGCTTACGACTAGCGGGGGGGCCTACAGATACGCAGTATTTT. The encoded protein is CASSLRLAGGPTDTQYF.

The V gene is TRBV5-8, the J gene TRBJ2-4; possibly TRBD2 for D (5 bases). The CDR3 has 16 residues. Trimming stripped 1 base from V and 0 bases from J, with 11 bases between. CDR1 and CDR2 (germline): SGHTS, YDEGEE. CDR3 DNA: TGTGCCAGCAGCTTGAGAGAGGGCACAGCCAAAAACATTCAGTACTTC. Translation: CASSLREGTAKNIQYF.

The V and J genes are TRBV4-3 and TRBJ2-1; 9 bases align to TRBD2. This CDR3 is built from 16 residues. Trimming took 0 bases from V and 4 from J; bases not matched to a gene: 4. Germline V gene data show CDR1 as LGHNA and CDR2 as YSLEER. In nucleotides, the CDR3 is TGCGCCAGCAGCCAAGAACGGCTAGCGGGGTACAATGAGCAGTTCTTC. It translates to CASSQERLAGYNEQFF.

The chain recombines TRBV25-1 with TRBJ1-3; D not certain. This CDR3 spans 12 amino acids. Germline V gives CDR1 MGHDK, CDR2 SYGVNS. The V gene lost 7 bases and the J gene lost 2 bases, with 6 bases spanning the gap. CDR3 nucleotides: TGTGCCAGCAAAGGGACTGGAAACACCATATATTTT. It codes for CASKGTGNTIYF. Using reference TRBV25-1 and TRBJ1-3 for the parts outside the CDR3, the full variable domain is EADIYQTPRYLVIGTGKKITLECSQTMGHDKMYWYQQDPGMELHLIHYSYGVNSTEKGDLSSESTVSRIRTEHFPLTLESARPSHTSQYLCASKGTGNTIYFGEGSWLTVV.

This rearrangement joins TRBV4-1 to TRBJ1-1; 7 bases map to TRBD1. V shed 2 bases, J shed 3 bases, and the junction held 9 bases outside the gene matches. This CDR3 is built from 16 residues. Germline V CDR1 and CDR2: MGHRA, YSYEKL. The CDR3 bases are TGCGCCAGCAGCCAACGCCTGACAGGGAAGTACACTGAAGCTTTCTTT. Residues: CASSQRLTGKYTEAFF.

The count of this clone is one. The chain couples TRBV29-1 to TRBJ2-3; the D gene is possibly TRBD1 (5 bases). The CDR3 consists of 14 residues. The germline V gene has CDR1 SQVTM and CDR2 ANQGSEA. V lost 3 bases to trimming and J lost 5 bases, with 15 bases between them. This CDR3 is CSVDQTDRKDTQYF. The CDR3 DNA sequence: TGCAGCGTTGACCAGACAGACCGGAAAGATACGCAGTATTTT.

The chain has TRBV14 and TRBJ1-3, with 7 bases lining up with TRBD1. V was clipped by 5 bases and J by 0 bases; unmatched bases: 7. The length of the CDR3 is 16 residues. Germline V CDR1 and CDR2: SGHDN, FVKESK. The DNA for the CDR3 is TGTGCCAGCAGCAGACCGGGACAGAACTCTGGAAACACCATATATTTT. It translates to CASSRPGQNSGNTIYF.